The 15 T cell receptor beta chains listed next were all sequenced from one sample in a study of T-cell reconstitution after alpha-beta-depleted transplantation in children. This sample's TCRbeta library carried unique molecular identifier barcodes. TCRdb redid the calling of the PCR reads with MiXCR, one entry per CDR3 protein. This sample has around 400,000 distinct CDR3 sequences, with roughly 22% found just once. The sequenced sample was PBMCs from the stem cell graft donor, obtained from the stem cell graft. The receptor source for this set is a human donor who donated a stem cell graft to a child with acute myeloid leukemia.

The sample holds a few counts of this clonotype. V is TRBV27 and J is TRBJ2-1; TRBD2 agrees at 8 bases. Per the germline V gene, CDR1 is MNHEY and CDR2 is SMNVEV (reference sequence). With 1 base clipped from V and 0 bases from J, the junction kept 11 bases outside the gene matches. This CDR3 comprises 19 residues. As DNA, the CDR3 is TGTGCCAGCAGTTTATATTGGGGCGGGAGGACGAGCTCCTACAATGAGCAGTTCTTC. This sequence encodes CASSLYWGGRTSSYNEQFF.

This sequence joins TRBV27 and TRBJ1-1; perhaps TRBD1 as D (5 bases). Trimming took 7 bases from V and 7 from J, leaving 22 bases between them. CDR3 length: 15 residues. The germline V gene has CDR1 MNHEY and CDR2 SMNVEV (reference sequence). This chain's CDR3 is CASIGVVGTGVEAFF. The DNA for the CDR3 is TGTGCCAGCATAGGTGTTGTTGGGACCGGAGTTGAAGCTTTCTTT.

With regard to this clonotype: The CDR3 does not close with the conserved phenylalanine or tryptophan, likely indicating a read error. The CDR3 DNA is TGCGCCAGCAGCGGACAGGTACCGAATTCACCCCTCCACTGT. It yields the protein CASSGQVPNSPLHC. The chain recombines TRBV5-1 with TRBJ1-6, with 7 bases lining up with TRBD1. Germline V gene sequence: CDR1 SGHRS, CDR2 YFSETQ. The CDR3 extends over 14 amino acids. J was trimmed by 7 bases and V by 4 bases; bases with no gene match: 5.

This clonotype was seen a few times. Written as DNA, the CDR3 is TGTGCCAGCAGCTTAGGGGCGGGACAGACCTACGAGCAGTACTTC. Translated, it gives CASSLGAGQTYEQYF. V usage is TRBV7-2 and J usage is TRBJ2-7, with D possibly matching TRBD1 (7 bases). This CDR3 has 15 amino acids. Germline loops: CDR1 SGHTA, CDR2 FQGNSA. With 1 base removed from V and 2 bases from J, the gap between germline ends came to 12 bases.

This clonotype was seen a handful of times. V and J are TRBV12-3 or TRBV12-4 and TRBJ1-5; 9 positions agree with TRBD1. The V gene end was trimmed by 1 base and the J gene end by 7 bases; junction bases not matched to a gene: 2. The CDR3 loop spans 14 amino acids. CDR3 in amino acids: CASSLGGTGQPQHF. DNA of the CDR3: TGTGCCAGCAGTTTAGGCGGGACAGGGCAGCCCCAGCATTTT.

This clonotype was observed at least ten times. The rearrangement uses TRBV28 and TRBJ2-5; D call uncertain. CDR3 size: 13 residues. Germline CDR1 and CDR2: MDHEN and SYDVKM. V was shortened by 5 bases and J by 7 bases, with 14 bases between the two germline ends. In DNA form, the CDR3 reads TGTGCCAGCAGTCCCCACAGAGGTGGGACCCAGTACTTC. Protein sequence: CASSPHRGGTQYF. Complete variable domain (other parts from reference TRBV28 and TRBJ2-5): DVKVTQSSRYLVKRTGEKVFLECVQDMDHENMFWYRQDPGLGLRLIYFSYDVKMKEKGDIPEGYSVSREKKERFSLILESASTNQTSMYLCASSPHRGGTQYFGPGTRLLVL.

This clonotype was seen repeatedly, ten times or more. The chain combines TRBV20-1 with TRBJ2-7; tentative D call: TRBD2 (6 bases). Germline CDR1 is DFQATT and CDR2 is SNEGSKA (reference sequence). There are 12 residues in the CDR3. Deletions cut 4 bases from V and 9 bases from J, with 16 bases between. CDR3 region: CSATLVGRWQYF. DNA of the CDR3: TGCAGTGCTACGTTGGTGGGGAGGTGGCAGTACTTC.

This clonotype has more than one count but fewer than ten. The chain uses TRBV12-3 or TRBV12-4 and TRBJ2-3; 10 nucleotides agree with TRBD2. The CDR3 sequence is 16 residues long. J was trimmed by 0 bases and V by 6 bases; bases with no gene match: 6. This CDR3 is CASRDSGRGSTDTQYF. The CDR3 DNA reads as TGTGCCAGCAGAGACAGCGGGAGGGGGAGCACAGATACGCAGTATTTT.

A few counts support this clonotype. The chain has TRBV28 and TRBJ2-5, with 8 nucleotides matching TRBD1. CDR1 is MDHEN and CDR2 is SYDVKM in the germline V gene. After removal of 3 bases from V and 3 bases from J, the junction contained 9 bases not matched to a gene. The CDR3 is 16 residues long. The CDR3 DNA reads TGTGCCAGCAGTTTTGGCGGCAGGGGGCGAAAAGAGACCCAGTACTTC. It translates to CASSFGGRGRKETQYF.

This clonotype showed up just a few times. The chain couples TRBV30 to TRBJ2-3; D gene unclear. The CDR3 has 15 residues. Germline lookup yields CDR1 GTSNPN and CDR2 SVGIG (reference sequence). V was shortened by 4 bases and J by 4 bases, with 18 bases between the two germline ends. CDR3: CAWTRARRLPDTQYF. For the CDR3, the DNA is TGTGCCTGGACACGTGCACGTCGCCTTCCAGATACGCAGTATTTT.

This clonotype was counted only a few times. This chain uses TRBV28 with TRBJ2-7; D ambiguous. CDR3 length equals 11 residues. Germline lookup yields CDR1 MDHEN and CDR2 SYDVKM. Trimming took 10 bases from V and 4 from J, leaving 11 bases between them. The CDR3 here is CATPPRYEQYF. The CDR3 DNA is TGTGCCACTCCCCCTAGGTACGAGCAGTACTTC.

The chain combines TRBV5-1 with TRBJ2-2, with D uncertain. V lost 1 base to trimming and J lost 5 bases, with 9 bases between them. The CDR3 runs to 14 residues. CDR1 and CDR2 (germline): SGHRS, YFSETQ. The CDR3 nucleotides read TGCGCCAGCAGCTTGAGCTATGGAACCGGGGAGCTGTTTTTT. Its protein is CASSLSYGTGELFF.

For this clonotype: This clone may be a read error of a much larger clone one base away. The chain joins TRBV29-1 to TRBJ2-7; possibly TRBD1 for D (6 bases). CDR1 SQVTM and CDR2 ANQGSEA come from the germline V gene. CDR3 length: 12 residues. CDR3 loop: CSVQPTGYEQHF. The CDR3 DNA reads TGCAGCGTTCAACCTACAGGGTACGAGCAGCACTTC.

The V and J genes are TRBV6-1 and TRBJ1-2, with D hard to call. V gave up 6 bases and J gave up 8 bases, with 16 bases separating them. Germline CDR1 reads MNHNS; CDR2 reads SASEGT. The CDR3 extends over 13 amino acids. The CDR3 loop is CASRPPGRNGYTF. The CDR3 nucleotides read TGTGCCAGCAGACCTCCAGGTCGGAACGGCTACACCTTC.

The V call is TRBV20-1, the J call TRBJ2-3; D remains ambiguous. V lost 1 base, J lost 4 bases, and 3 bases lay in between. Germline values: CDR1 DFQATT, CDR2 SNEGSKA (reference sequence). This CDR3 is built from 11 residues. This CDR3 reads CSARVADTQYF. The CDR3 DNA reads TGCAGTGCTAGAGTGGCAGATACGCAGTATTTT.